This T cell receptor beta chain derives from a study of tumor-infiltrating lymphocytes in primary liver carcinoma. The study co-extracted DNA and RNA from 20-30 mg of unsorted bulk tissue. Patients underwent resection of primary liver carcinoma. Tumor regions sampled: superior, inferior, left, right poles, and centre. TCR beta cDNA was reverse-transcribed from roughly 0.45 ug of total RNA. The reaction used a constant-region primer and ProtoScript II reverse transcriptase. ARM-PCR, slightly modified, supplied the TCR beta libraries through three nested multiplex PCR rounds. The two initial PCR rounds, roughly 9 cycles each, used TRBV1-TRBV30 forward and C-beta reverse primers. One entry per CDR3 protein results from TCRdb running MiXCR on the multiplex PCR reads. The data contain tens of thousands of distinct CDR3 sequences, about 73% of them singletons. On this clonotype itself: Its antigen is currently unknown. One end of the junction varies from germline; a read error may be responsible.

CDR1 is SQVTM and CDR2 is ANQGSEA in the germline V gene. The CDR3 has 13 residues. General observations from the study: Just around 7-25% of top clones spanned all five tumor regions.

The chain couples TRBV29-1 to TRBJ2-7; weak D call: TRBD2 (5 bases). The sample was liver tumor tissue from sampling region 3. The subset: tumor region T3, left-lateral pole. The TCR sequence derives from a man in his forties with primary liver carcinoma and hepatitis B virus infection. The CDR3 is CSVGSGAPHGQYF. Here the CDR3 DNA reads TGCAGTGTTGGAAGCGGTGCGCCCCACGGGCAGTACTTC.